The 15 T cell receptor beta chains listed next were all sequenced from one sample in a study of cytomegalovirus exposure and HLA in healthy donors. Researchers ran the PCR with 60 Vbeta and 13 Jbeta primers. The table came from immunoSEQ multiplex PCR; TCRdb's copy has only in-frame clones and leaves some out. The data contain about 130,000 clones, 70% to 80% of them singletons. Sample: PBMCs. The receptors derive from a man aged 25 to 40 in good health and CMV-seronegative.

The J gene is TRBJ1-5, the V gene TRBV10-3; D may be TRBD1 (6 bases). This CDR3 is 14 amino acids long. Germline V gene data show CDR1 as ENHRY and CDR2 as SYGVKD. Trimming took 3 bases from V and 5 from J, leaving 11 bases between them. The CDR3 loop reads CAISERTADQPQHF. The CDR3 bases are TGTGCCATCAGTGAAAGGACAGCCGATCAGCCCCAGCATTTT.

The V call is TRBV10-3, the J call TRBJ2-2, with 8 bases matching TRBD1. CDR1 and CDR2 (germline): ENHRY, SYGVKD. V lost 4 bases, J lost 0 bases, and 1 base stayed unmatched. This CDR3 contains 15 residues. DNA of the CDR3: TGTGCCATCAGTGGACAGGGGCCGAACACCGGGGAGCTGTTTTTT. It specifies CAISGQGPNTGELFF.

V and J are TRBV5-1 and TRBJ1-4; 7 nucleotides align to TRBD1. The V gene's germline CDR1 is SGHRS and CDR2 YFSETQ. Unmatched junction bases numbered 4, after V lost 0 bases and J lost 8 bases. CDR3 length: 14 amino acids. CDR3 sequence: CASSLVGQEEKLFF. The DNA for the CDR3 is TGCGCCAGCAGCTTGGTAGGACAGGAAGAAAAACTGTTTTTT.

The rearrangement uses TRBV19 and TRBJ2-7; 9 bases map to TRBD1. In germline, CDR1 is LNHDA, CDR2 SQIVND (reference sequence). V trimming: 2 bases; J trimming: 2 bases; junction bases outside the gene matches: 4. The CDR3 sequence is 15 residues long. CDR3 sequence: CASSITGQGAYEQYF. The CDR3 bases are TGTGCCAGTAGTATAACGGGACAGGGAGCCTACGAGCAGTACTTC.

The sample holds one count of this clone. The V call is TRBV18, the J call TRBJ2-3; 9 bases agree with TRBD2. The V and J ends lost 2 bases and 1 base, in that order; junction bases with no gene match: 1. The CDR3 consists of 15 residues. The V gene's germline CDR1 is KGHSH and CDR2 LQKENI. CDR3 amino acids: CASSPRTSGTDTQYF. CDR3 in DNA: TGTGCCAGCTCACCAAGGACTAGCGGCACAGATACGCAGTATTTT.

This sequence joins TRBV15 and TRBJ1-5, with a tentative D call TRBD1 (5 bases). Per germline, CDR1 LNHNV and CDR2 YYDKDF (reference sequence). Between the trimmed V and J ends, which lost 2 bases and 4 bases, there was a span of 12 bases. CDR3 length equals 15 residues. CDR3 in amino acids: CATSRSRGGNQPQHF. The CDR3 nucleotides read TGTGCCACCAGCAGATCGCGGGGGGGAAATCAGCCCCAGCATTTT.

The V and J genes are TRBV7-9 and TRBJ2-5; 8 positions agree with TRBD1. V was clipped by 5 bases and J by 5 bases; unmatched bases: 7. Germline assignment: CDR1 SEHNR and CDR2 FQNEAQ (reference sequence). The length of the CDR3 is 14 residues. The CDR3 spells CASSRQGRQETQYF. Here the CDR3 DNA reads TGTGCCAGCAGCCGACAGGGGAGGCAGGAGACCCAGTACTTC.

The CDR3 sequence: CASSKGETGSYEQYF. CDR3 DNA: TGTGCCAGCAGCAAAGGAGAGACAGGATCCTACGAGCAGTACTTC. This chain links TRBV21-1 with TRBJ2-7; the table's TRBD1 call for D was not verified on the DNA. TRBV21-1 is an annotated pseudogene. This CDR3 has 15 residues.

The chain couples TRBV10-1 to TRBJ2-7; D is possibly TRBD1 (5 bases). This CDR3 spans 12 amino acids. V lost 4 bases, J lost 3 bases, and 7 bases lay in between. Germline V gene data show CDR1 as WNHNN and CDR2 as SYGVQD (reference sequence). CDR3 DNA sequence: TGCGCCAGCAGTGGTACAGGCTACGAGCAGTACTTC. It codes for CASSGTGYEQYF.

The chain links TRBV28 to TRBJ1-3; TRBD1 agrees at 8 bases. The V gene's germline CDR1 is MDHEN and CDR2 SYDVKM. The CDR3 totals 16 residues. V trimming: 3 bases; J trimming: 4 bases; junction bases outside the gene matches: 8. CDR3 sequence: CASSFMAGGAGNTIYF. CDR3 sequence (DNA): TGTGCCAGCAGTTTTATGGCAGGGGGCGCCGGAAACACCATATATTTT.

This sequence joins TRBV13 and TRBJ2-2; 8 positions agree with TRBD2. V lost 5 bases, J lost 9 bases, and 14 bases stayed unmatched. Germline V CDR1 and CDR2: PRHDT, FYEKMQ (reference sequence). The CDR3 sequence is 16 residues long. DNA of the CDR3: TGTGCCAGCAGCCCCGGTGGTAGCGGGGAGTCCTGGGAGCTGTTTTTT. Translation: CASSPGGSGESWELFF.

The rearrangement links TRBV19 to TRBJ1-5; 10 bases fit TRBD1. V was clipped by 5 bases and J by 7 bases; unmatched bases: 8. The CDR3 is 15 residues long. Germline V gene data show CDR1 as LNHDA and CDR2 as SQIVND (reference sequence). The CDR3 sequence is CASSAGTGVVQPQHF. The CDR3 DNA sequence: TGTGCCAGTAGTGCCGGGACAGGGGTCGTGCAGCCCCAGCATTTT. Based on the CDR3 plus reference TRBV19 and TRBJ1-5, the full variable domain is DGGITQSPKYLFRKEGQNVTLSCEQNLNHDAMYWYRQDPGQGLRLIYYSQIVNDFQKGDIAEGYSVSREKKESFPLTVTSAQKNPTAFYLCASSAGTGVVQPQHFGDGTRLSIL.

The chain employs TRBV30 and TRBJ1-4; TRBD1 agrees at 8 bases. Germline V lookup: CDR1 GTSNPN, CDR2 SVGIG (reference sequence). With V trimmed by 4 bases and J by 8 bases, 6 bases remained unmatched. CDR3 length: 13 amino acids. CDR3 nucleotides: TGTGCCTGGACGACAGGGGTTGACGAAAAACTGTTTTTT. This encodes CAWTTGVDEKLFF.

The V and J genes are TRBV28 and TRBJ2-7; a possible D gene is TRBD1 (6 bases). CDR3 size: 16 residues. CDR1 and CDR2 from the germline V gene are MDHEN and SYDVKM. V lost 3 bases and J 2 bases, leaving 17 bases between the germline ends. Here the CDR3 reads CASSFHLGTLTYEQYF. CDR3 DNA: TGTGCCAGCAGTTTCCATCTAGGGACACTGACCTACGAGCAGTACTTC. Full variable domain (missing parts from reference TRBV28 and TRBJ2-7): DVKVTQSSRYLVKRTGEKVFLECVQDMDHENMFWYRQDPGLGLRLIYFSYDVKMKEKGDIPEGYSVSREKKERFSLILESASTNQTSMYLCASSFHLGTLTYEQYFGPGTRLTVT.

The gene calls are TRBV28 and TRBJ2-1; D perhaps matches TRBD2 (5 bases). V shed 5 bases and J shed 8 bases, with 7 bases lying between them. Germline CDR1 reads MDHEN; CDR2 reads SYDVKM. CDR3 size: 11 residues. The CDR3 loop reads CASSPGYEQFF. CDR3 nucleotides: TGTGCCAGCAGTCCGGGGTATGAGCAGTTCTTC.